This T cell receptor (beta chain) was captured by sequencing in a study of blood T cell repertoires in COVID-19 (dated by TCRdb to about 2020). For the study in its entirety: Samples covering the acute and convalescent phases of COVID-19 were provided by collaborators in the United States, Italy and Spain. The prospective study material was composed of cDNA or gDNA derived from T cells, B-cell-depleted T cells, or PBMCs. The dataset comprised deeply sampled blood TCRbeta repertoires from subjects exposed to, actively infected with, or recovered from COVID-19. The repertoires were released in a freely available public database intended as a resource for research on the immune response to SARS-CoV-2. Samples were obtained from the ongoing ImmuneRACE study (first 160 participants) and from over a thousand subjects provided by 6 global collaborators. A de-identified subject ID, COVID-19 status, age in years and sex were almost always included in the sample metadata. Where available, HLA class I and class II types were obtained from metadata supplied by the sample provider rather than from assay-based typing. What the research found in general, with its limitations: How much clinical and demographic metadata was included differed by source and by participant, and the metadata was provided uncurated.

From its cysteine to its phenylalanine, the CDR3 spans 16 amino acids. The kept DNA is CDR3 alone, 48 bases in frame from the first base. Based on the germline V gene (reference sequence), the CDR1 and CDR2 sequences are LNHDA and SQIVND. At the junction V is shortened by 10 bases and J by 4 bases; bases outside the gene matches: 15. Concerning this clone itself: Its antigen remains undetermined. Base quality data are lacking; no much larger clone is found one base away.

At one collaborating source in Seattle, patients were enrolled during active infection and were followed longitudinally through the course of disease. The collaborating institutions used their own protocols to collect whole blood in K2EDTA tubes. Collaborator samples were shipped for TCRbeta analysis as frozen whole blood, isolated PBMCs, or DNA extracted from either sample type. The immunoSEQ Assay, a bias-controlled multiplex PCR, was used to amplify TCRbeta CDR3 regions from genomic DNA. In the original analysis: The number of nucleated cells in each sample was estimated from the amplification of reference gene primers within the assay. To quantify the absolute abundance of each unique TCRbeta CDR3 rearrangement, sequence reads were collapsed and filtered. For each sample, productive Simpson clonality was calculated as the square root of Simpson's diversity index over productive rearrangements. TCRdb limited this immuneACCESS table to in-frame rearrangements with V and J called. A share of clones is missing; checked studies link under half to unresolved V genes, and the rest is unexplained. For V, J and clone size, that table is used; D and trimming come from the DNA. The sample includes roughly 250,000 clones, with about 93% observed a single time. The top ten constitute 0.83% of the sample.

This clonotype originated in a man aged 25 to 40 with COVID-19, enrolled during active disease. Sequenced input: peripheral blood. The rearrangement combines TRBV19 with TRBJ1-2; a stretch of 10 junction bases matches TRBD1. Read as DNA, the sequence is TGTGCCACCGCGGGGATGGGACAGGGGATCTCCTATGGCTACACCTTC. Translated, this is CATAGMGQGISYGYTF.